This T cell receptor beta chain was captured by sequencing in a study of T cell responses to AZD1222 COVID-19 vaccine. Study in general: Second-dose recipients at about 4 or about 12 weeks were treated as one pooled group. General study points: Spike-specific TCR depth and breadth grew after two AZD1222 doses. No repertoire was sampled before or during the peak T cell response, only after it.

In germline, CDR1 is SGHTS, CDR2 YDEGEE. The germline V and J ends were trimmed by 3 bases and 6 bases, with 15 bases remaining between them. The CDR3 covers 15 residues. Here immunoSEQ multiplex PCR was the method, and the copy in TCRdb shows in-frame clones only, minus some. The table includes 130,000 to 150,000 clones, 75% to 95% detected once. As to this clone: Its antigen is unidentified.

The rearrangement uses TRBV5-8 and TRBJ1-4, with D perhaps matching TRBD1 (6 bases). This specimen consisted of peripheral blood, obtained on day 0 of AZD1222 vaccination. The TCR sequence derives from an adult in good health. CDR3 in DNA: TGTGCCAGCAGCTCGGGACACTCCAATTATGAAAAACTGTTTTTT. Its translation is CASSSGHSNYEKLFF.